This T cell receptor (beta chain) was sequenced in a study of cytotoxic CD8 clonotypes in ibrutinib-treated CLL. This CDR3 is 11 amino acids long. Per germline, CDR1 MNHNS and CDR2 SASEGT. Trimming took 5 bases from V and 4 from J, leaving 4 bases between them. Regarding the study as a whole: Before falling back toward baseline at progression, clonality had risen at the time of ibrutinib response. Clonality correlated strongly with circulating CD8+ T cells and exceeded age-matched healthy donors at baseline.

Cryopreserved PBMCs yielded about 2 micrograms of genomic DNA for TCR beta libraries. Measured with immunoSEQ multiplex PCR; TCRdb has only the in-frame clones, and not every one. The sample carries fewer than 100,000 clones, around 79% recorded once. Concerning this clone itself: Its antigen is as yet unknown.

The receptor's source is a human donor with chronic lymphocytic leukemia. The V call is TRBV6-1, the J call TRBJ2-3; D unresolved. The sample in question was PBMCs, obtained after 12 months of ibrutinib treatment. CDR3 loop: CASSRADTQYF. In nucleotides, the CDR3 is TGTGCCAGCAGTAGGGCAGATACGCAGTATTTT.